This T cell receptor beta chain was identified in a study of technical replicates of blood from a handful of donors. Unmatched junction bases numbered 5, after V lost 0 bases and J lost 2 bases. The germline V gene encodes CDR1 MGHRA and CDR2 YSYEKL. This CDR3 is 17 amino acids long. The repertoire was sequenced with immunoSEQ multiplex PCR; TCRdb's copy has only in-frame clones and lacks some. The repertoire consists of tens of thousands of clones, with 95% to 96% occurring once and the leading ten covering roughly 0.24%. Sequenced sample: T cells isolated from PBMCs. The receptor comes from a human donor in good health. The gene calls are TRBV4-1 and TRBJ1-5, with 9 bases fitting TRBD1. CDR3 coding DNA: TGCGCCAGCAGCCAAGATCCGGGACAGGGCGGCAATCAGCCCCAGCATTTT. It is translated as CASSQDPGQGGNQPQHF.